This T cell receptor beta chain was recorded in a study of siplizumab effects on memory and regulatory T cells. Whole-study findings and limits: It was never confirmed that proliferating Tregs from siplizumab cultures were suppressive. Contribution to the alloresponse seemed major for naive T cells, which also seemed more diverse than memory cells. Most proliferating CD4+ or CD8+ clones, roughly 75-95%, had no naive or memory assignment. Mapping to unstimulated subsets was achieved for only a minor fraction of alloreactive clones.

The CDR3 is 15 residues long. CDR1 and CDR2 from the germline V gene are WSHSY and SAAADI. Trimming took off 0 bases at V and 2 bases at J, with 10 bases between the two ends. The repertoire was sequenced with immunoSEQ multiplex PCR; TCRdb's copy has only in-frame clones and lacks some. In the table there are about 100,000 clones, roughly 94% of which are singletons. On this clone: What it binds is not known.

The chain employs TRBV10-2 and TRBJ1-2; tentative D call: TRBD1 (5 bases). The TCR sequence derives from a human donor in good health. Sequenced input: non-Treg CD4+ T cells sorted from blood. This CDR3 reads CASSESGRENYGYTF. The CDR3 DNA reads TGCGCCAGCAGTGAGTCGGGCAGGGAAAACTATGGCTACACCTTC.